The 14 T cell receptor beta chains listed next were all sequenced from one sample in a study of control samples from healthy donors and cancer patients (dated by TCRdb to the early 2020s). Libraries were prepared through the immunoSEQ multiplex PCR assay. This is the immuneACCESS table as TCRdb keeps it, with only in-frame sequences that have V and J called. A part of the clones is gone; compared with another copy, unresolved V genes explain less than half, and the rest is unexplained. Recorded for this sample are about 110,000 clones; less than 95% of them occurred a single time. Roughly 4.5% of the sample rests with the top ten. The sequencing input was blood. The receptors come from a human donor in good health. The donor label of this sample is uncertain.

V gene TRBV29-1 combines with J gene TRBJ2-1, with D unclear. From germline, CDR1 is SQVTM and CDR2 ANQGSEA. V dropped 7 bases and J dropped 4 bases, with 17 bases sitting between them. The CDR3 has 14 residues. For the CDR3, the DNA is TGCAGCGCCGTATCCGGCGACCTTTACAATGAGCAGTTCTTC. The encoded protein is CSAVSGDLYNEQFF.

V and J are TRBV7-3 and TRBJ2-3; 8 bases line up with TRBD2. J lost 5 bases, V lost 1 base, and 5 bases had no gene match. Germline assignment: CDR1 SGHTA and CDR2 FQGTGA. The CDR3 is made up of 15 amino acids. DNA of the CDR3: TGTGCCAGCAGCTTAAGCCTAGCGGGCAAAGATACGCAGTATTTT. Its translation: CASSLSLAGKDTQYF.

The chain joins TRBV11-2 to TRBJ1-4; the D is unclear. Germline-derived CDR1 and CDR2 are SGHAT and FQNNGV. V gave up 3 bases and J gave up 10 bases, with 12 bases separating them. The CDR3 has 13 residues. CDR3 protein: CASSFRRETKLFF. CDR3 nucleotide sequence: TGTGCCAGCAGCTTTAGAAGGGAAACAAAACTGTTTTTT.

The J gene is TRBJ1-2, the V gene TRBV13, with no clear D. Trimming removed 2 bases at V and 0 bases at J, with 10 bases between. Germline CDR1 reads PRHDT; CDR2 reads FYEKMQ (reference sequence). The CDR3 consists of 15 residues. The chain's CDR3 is CASSLPGEANYGYTF. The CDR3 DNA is TGTGCCAGCAGCTTACCCGGGGAAGCTAACTATGGCTACACCTTC.

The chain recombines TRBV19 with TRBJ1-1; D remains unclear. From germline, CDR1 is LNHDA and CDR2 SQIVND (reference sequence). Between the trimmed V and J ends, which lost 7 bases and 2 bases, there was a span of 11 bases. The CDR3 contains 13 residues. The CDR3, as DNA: TGTGCCAGTACCTCCTCCAGAAACACTGAAGCTTTCTTT. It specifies CASTSSRNTEAFF.

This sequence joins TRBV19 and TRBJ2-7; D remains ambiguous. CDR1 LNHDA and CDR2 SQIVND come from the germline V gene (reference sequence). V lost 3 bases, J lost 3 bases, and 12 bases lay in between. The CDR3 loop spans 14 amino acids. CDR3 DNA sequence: TGTGCCAGTAGTATTAACAGATTAGACTACGAGCAGTACTTC. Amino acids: CASSINRLDYEQYF.

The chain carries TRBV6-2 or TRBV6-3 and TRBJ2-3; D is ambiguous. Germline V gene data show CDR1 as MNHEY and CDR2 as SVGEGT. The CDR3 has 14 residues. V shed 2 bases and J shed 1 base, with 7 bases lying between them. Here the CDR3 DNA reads TGTGCCAGCAGTTACGGGCCCGGCACAGATACGCAGTATTTT. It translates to CASSYGPGTDTQYF.

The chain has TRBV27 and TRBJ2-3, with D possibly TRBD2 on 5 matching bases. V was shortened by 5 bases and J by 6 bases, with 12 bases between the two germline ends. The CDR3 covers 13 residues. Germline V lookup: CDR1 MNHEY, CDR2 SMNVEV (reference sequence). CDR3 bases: TGTGCCAGCAGTATAGTCGGGGTTGATACGCAGTATTTT. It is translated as CASSIVGVDTQYF.

The CDR3, as DNA: TGTGCCAGCACCCCGACCGGGAATACCTACGAGCAGTACTTC. Translation gives CASTPTGNTYEQYF. The chain is built from TRBV6-5 and TRBJ2-7, with D possibly TRBD2 on 5 matching bases. The germline gives CDR1 MNHEY, CDR2 SVGAGI. The CDR3 sequence is 14 residues long. Trimming left V 7 bases short and J 2 bases short, with 15 bases between.

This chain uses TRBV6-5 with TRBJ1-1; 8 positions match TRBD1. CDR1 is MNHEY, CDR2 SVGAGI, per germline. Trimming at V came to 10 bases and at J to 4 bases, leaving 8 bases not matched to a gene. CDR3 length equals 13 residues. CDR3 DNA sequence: TGTGCCAACAGCTTACAGGGGGTCACTGAAGCTTTCTTT. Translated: CANSLQGVTEAFF.

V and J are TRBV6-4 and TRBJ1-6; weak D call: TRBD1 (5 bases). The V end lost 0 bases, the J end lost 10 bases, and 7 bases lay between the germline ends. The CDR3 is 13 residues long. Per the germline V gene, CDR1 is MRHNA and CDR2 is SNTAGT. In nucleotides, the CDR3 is TGTGCCAGCAGTGACTCGGGGGTGTCACCCCTCCACTTT. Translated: CASSDSGVSPLHF.

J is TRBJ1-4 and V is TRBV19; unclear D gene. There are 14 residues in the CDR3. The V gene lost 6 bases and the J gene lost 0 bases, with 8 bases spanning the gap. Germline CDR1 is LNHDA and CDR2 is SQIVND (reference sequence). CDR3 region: CASSTYATNEKLFF. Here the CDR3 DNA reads TGTGCCAGTAGCACTTATGCAACTAATGAAAAACTGTTTTTT.

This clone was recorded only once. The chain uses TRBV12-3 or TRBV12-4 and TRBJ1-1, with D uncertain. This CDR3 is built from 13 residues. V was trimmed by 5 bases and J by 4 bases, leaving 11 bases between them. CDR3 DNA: TGTGCCAGCAGTCTCCAGGTGATCACTGAAGCTTTCTTT. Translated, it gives CASSLQVITEAFF.

DNA of the CDR3: TGCGCCAGCAGCTTGGCTGGATCCTTCTACGAGCAGTACTTC. Amino acid sequence: CASSLAGSFYEQYF. The chain couples TRBV5-1 to TRBJ2-7; D gene unclear. Germline lookup yields CDR1 SGHRS and CDR2 YFSETQ. The CDR3 extends over 14 amino acids. The ends were cut back, 0 bases at V and 3 bases at J, with 10 bases in the middle. Looking up the rest from reference TRBV5-1 and TRBJ2-7 gives the full variable domain: KAGVTQTPRYLIKTRGQQVTLSCSPISGHRSVSWYQQTPGQGLQFLFEYFSETQRNKGNFPGRFSGRQFSNSRSEMNVSTLELGDSALYLCASSLAGSFYEQYFGPGTRLTVT.